The rows below give T cell receptor beta chains drawn from one sample of a study of response to subunit inactivated influenza vaccine. Each CDR3 protein gets one entry after TCRdb re-called the RT-PCR reads with MiXCR. The sample shows about 650,000 distinct CDR3 sequences, about a sixth of them seen only once. The material sequenced was PBMCs from blood, taken roughly 12 days after vaccination. The receptors stem from a man aged 45 to 65 who received an inactivated influenza vaccine. Both conserved end residues are part of each CDR3. The order of the fields is clone size, D gene, CDR3 length, J gene, V gene, CDR3 protein, CDR3 DNA. The D gene is left open where the match is weak. Clone size is given for some rows only: seen once, a few or many times, or a class if the clone is expanded.

many	TRBD2	14	TRBJ2-1	TRBV29-1	CSVDGWTSFNEQFF	TGCAGCGTTGATGGGTGGACTAGCTTTAACGAGCAGTTCTTC
few	TRBD1	15	TRBJ2-3	TRBV20-1	CSAPPGTARTDTQYF	TGCAGTGCTCCCCCCGGGACAGCCCGCACAGATACGCAGTATTTT
few	TRBD1	15	TRBJ2-7	TRBV28	CASSSGRGLPYEQYF	TGTGCCAGCAGTTCGGGCAGGGGGCTCCCCTACGAGCAGTACTTC
-	-	14	TRBJ1-2	TRBV6-1	CASSAQDRFYGYTF	TGTGCCAGCAGTGCCCAAGACCGGTTCTATGGCTACACCTTC
-	-	15	TRBJ2-7	TRBV5-1	CASSLVSGLRSEQYF	TGCGCCAGCAGCTTAGTATCCGGGTTGAGAAGTGAGCAGTACTTC
few	-	13	TRBJ1-4	TRBV24-1	CATSGTDNEKLFF	TGTGCCACCAGTGGGACAGATAATGAAAAACTGTTTTTT
few	-	15	TRBJ1-1	TRBV29-1	CSVGAPDRMNTEAFF	TGCAGTGTGGGGGCCCCCGACAGGATGAACACTGAAGCTTTCTTT
many	-	15	TRBJ2-3	TRBV12-3/TRBV12-4	CASSPGRRTTDTQYF	TGTGCCAGCAGTCCAGGACGGAGAACCACAGATACGCAGTATTTT
-	-	12	TRBJ1-5	TRBV28	CATRDTNHPQHF	TGTGCCACCCGGGATACTAATCATCCCCAGCATTTT
-	TRBD2	16	TRBJ2-2	TRBV5-8	CASSSEGGRNTGELFF	TGTGCCAGCAGCTCGGAGGGCGGGAGGAACACCGGGGAGCTGTTTTTT
-	TRBD1	14	TRBJ1-2	TRBV7-9	CASSGWGQEDGYTF	TGTGCCAGCAGCGGTTGGGGACAGGAGGATGGCTACACCTTC
many	-	15	TRBJ2-3	TRBV5-5	CASSLSGRSTDTQYF	TGTGCCAGCAGCTTAAGCGGGCGGAGCACAGATACGCAGTATTTT
few	TRBD1	14	TRBJ2-7	TRBV15	CATSNSQGFPEQYF	TGTGCCACCAGTAACTCACAGGGGTTTCCCGAGCAGTACTTC
-	-	12	TRBJ1-4	TRBV28	CASRQPNEKLFF	TGTGCCAGCCGACAGCCCAATGAAAAACTGTTTTTT
few	-	11	TRBJ1-2	TRBV29-1	CSVGEDYGYTF	TGCAGCGTTGGGGAGGACTATGGCTACACCTTC
few	TRBD2	14	TRBJ2-1	TRBV19	CASSPSGRVYEQFF	TGTGCCAGTAGCCCTAGCGGGAGGGTCTATGAGCAGTTCTTC
many	-	16	TRBJ2-2	TRBV5-1	CASSLAGQGDTGELFF	TGCGCCAGCAGCTTGGCCGGCCAGGGCGACACCGGGGAGCTGTTTTTT
once	-	14	TRBJ1-6	TRBV7-2	CVSSQTGNNSPLHF	TGTGTCAGCAGCCAAACAGGGAATAATTCACCCCTCCACTTT
few	-	13	TRBJ2-5	TRBV18	CASSPPTRETQYF	TGTGCCAGCTCACCACCGACTAGGGAGACCCAGTACTTC
-	-	14	TRBJ2-3	TRBV24-1	CATSGNLFTDTQYF	TGTGCCACCAGTGGGAATCTCTTCACAGATACGCAGTATTTT
few	-	15	TRBJ2-7	TRBV4-2	CASSQALSVSYEQYF	TGTGCCAGCAGCCAAGCCCTATCAGTTTCCTACGAGCAGTACTTC
-	-	13	TRBJ1-1	TRBV20-1	CSARDFGNTEAFF	TGCAGTGCTAGAGATTTTGGGAACACTGAAGCTTTCTTT
many	-	11	TRBJ2-5	TRBV29-1	CSVEDWGTQYF	TGCAGCGTTGAAGACTGGGGAACCCAGTACTTC
few	-	14	TRBJ1-3	TRBV7-8	CASSLVSSGNTIYF	TGTGCCAGCAGCTTAGTTAGCTCTGGAAACACCATATATTTT
many	-	13	TRBJ2-1	TRBV28	CASSPLSYNEQFF	TGTGCCAGCAGTCCTTTAAGCTACAATGAGCAGTTCTTC
many	-	11	TRBJ1-1	TRBV20-1	CSASLDTEAFF	TGCAGTGCATCGTTGGACACTGAAGCTTTCTTT
-	TRBD1	15	TRBJ2-3	TRBV20-1	CSASDLTGGWDTQYF	TGCAGTGCTAGCGATCTGACAGGGGGCTGGGATACGCAGTATTTT
-	-	12	TRBJ2-1	TRBV12-3/TRBV12-4	CASNTDTNEQFF	TGTGCCAGCAATACCGACACGAATGAGCAGTTCTTC